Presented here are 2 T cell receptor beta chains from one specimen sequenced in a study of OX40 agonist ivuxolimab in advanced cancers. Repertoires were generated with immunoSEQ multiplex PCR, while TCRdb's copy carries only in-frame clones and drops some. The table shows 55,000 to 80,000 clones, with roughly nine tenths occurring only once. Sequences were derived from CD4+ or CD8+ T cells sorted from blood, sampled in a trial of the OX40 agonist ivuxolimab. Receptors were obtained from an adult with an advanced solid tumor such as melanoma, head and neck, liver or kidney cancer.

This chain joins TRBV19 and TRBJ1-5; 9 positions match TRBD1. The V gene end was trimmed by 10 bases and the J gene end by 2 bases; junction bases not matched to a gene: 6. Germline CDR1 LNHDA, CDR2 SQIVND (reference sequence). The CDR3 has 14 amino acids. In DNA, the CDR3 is TGTGCCACCAAGGACAGGGGTGGCAATCAGCCCCAGCATTTT. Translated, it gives CATKDRGGNQPQHF.

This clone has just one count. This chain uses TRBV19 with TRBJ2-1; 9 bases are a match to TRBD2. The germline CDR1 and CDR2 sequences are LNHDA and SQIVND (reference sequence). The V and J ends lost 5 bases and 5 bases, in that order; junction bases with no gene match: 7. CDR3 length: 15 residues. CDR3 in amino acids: CASSLLLAGNNEQFF. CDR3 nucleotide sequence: TGTGCCAGTAGTCTACTACTAGCGGGTAACAATGAGCAGTTCTTC.